This T cell receptor (beta chain) was sequenced for a study of shared clonotypes between healthy human individuals. Study overall: Donor ages ranged 18 to 49 years: a couple of women, a few men. CD8 memory received one plate per donor, CD8 naive two, CD4 memory three and CD4 naive three. Study-level points and caveats: Sequencing depth was a factor that was expected to affect clonotype sharing among donors. Naive CD4 clonotype sharing across a handful of donors was around 5%.

Only in-frame clones appear in the TCRdb table, and some are missing; sequencing was by immunoSEQ multiplex PCR. The sample consists of about 2.1 million clones, roughly 95% of them appearing once. CD45RO-negative cells were positively selected for CCR7, leaving out terminally differentiated effector memory CD45RA+ cells. This clone was seen only once. Antigen specificity is unknown. CDR1 and CDR2 (germline): LNHDA, SQIVND (reference sequence). The ends were cut back, 1 base at V and 0 bases at J, with 7 bases in the middle. The CDR3 sequence is 15 residues long. The chain combines TRBV19 with TRBJ1-3; D gene unclear. Sequencing used naive CD8+ T cells from PBMCs. This receptor was taken from a young man in good health. Some clones in this sample may be carry-over from other donors' samples. CDR3 loop: CASSIAGSSGNTIYF. As DNA, the CDR3 is TGTGCCAGTAGTATAGCTGGCAGCTCTGGAAACACCATATATTTT.